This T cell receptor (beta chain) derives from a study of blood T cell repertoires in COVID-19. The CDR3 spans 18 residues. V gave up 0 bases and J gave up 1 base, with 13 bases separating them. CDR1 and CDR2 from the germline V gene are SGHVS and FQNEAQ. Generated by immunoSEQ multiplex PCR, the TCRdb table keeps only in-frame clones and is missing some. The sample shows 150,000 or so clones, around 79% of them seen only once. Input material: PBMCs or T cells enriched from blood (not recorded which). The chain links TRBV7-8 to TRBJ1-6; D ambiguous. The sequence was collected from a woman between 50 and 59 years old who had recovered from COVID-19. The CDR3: CASSLAPPGGSYNSPLHF. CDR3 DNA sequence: TGTGCCAGCAGCTTAGCGCCCCCAGGCGGGTCCTATAATTCACCCCTCCACTTT.